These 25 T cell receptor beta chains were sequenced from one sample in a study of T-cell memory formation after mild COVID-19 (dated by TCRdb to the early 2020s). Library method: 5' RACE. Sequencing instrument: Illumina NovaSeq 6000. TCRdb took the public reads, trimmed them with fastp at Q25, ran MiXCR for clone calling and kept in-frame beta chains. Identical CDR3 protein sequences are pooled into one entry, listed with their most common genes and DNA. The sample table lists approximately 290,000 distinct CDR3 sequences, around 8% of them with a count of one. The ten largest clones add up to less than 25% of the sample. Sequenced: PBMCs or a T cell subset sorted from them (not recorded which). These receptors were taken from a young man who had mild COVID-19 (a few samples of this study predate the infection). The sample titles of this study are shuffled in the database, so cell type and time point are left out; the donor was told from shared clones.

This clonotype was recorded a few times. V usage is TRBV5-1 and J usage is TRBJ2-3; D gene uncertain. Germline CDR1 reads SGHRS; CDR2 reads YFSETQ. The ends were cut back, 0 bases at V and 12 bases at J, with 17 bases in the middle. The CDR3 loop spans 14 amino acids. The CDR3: CASSLAAPLSIQYF. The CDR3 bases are TGCGCCAGCAGCTTGGCGGCGCCCCTATCGATCCAGTATTTT.

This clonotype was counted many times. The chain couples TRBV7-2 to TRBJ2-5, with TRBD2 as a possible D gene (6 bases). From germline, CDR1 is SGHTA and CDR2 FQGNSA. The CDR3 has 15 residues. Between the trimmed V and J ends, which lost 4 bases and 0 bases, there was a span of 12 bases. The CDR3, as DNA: TGTGCCAGCAGCTCCACAGCGGGTTACCAAGAGACCCAGTACTTC. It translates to CASSSTAGYQETQYF.

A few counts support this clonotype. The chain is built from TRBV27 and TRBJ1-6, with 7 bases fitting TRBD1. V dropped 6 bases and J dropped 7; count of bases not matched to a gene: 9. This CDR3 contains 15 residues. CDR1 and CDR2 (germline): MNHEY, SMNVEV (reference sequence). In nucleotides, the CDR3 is TGTGCCAGCAGAATAGGGCAGGGGGAAAATTCACCCCTCCACTTT. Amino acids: CASRIGQGENSPLHF.

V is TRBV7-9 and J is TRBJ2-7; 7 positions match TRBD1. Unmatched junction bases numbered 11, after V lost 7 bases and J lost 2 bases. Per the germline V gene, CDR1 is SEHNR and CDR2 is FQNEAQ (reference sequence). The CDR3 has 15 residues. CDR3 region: CASTTPGTETYEQYF. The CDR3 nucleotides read TGTGCCAGCACCACCCCCGGGACAGAGACCTACGAGCAGTACTTC. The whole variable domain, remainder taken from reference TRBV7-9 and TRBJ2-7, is DTGVSQNPRHKITKRGQNVTFRCDPISEHNRLYWYRQTLGQGPEFLTYFQNEAQLEKSRLLSDRFSAERPKGSFSTLEIQRTEQGDSAMYLCASTTPGTETYEQYFGPGTRLTVT.

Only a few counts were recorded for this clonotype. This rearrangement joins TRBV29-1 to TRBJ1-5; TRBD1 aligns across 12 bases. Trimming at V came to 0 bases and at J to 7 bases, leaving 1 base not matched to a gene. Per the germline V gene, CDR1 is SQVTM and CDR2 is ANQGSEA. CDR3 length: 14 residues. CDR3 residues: CSVEEGTGGQPQHF. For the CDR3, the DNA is TGCAGCGTTGAAGAGGGGACAGGGGGCCAGCCCCAGCATTTT.

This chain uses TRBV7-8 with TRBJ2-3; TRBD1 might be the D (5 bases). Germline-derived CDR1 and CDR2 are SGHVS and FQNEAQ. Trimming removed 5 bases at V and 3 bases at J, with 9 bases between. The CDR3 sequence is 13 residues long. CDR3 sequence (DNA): TGTGCCAGCAGCCTAAGACAGACAGATACGCAGTATTTT. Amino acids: CASSLRQTDTQYF.

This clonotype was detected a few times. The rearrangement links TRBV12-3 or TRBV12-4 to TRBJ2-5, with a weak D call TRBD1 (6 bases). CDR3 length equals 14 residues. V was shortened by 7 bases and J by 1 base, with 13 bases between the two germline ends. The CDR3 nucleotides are TGTGCCAGCACGGTGGGGGCGAGCCAAGAGACCCAGTACTTC. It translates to CASTVGASQETQYF.

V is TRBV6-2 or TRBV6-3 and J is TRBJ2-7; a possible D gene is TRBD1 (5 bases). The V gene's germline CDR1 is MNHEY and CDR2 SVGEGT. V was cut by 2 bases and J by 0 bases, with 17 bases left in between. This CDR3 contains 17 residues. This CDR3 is CASSYLLGQPLSYEQYF. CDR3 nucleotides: TGTGCCAGCAGTTACCTTCTGGGGCAGCCTCTCTCCTACGAGCAGTACTTC.

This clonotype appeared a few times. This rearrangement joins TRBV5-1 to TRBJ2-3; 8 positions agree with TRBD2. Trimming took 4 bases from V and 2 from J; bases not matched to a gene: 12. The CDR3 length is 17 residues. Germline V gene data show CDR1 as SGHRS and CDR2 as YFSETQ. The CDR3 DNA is TGCGCCAGCAGCCAGGGACATAGCGGGGAGGACACAGATACGCAGTATTTT. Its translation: CASSQGHSGEDTDTQYF.

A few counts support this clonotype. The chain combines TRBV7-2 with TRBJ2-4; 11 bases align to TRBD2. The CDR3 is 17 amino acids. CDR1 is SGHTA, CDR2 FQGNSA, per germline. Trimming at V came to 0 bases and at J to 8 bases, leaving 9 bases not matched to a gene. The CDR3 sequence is CASSLALVAGGQDIQYF. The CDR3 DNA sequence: TGTGCCAGCAGCTTAGCGCTGGTAGCGGGGGGGCAGGACATTCAGTACTTC.

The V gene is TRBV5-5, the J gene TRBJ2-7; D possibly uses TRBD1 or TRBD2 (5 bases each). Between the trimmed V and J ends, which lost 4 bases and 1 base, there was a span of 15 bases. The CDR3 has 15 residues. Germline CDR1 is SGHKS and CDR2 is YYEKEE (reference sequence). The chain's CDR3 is CASSRTGTESYEQYV. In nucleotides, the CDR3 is TGTGCCAGCAGCAGAACCGGGACGGAATCCTACGAGCAGTACGTC.

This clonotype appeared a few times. The CDR3 region has the DNA TGTGCCAGCAGTCCCAATATGGGGGCGGGCAATCAGCCCCAGCATTTT. Translation: CASSPNMGAGNQPQHF. V and J are TRBV28 and TRBJ1-5; possible D gene TRBD1, 6 bases. Germline V gene sequence: CDR1 MDHEN, CDR2 SYDVKM. The CDR3 is made up of 16 amino acids. Trimming removed 5 bases at V and 2 bases at J, with 16 bases between.

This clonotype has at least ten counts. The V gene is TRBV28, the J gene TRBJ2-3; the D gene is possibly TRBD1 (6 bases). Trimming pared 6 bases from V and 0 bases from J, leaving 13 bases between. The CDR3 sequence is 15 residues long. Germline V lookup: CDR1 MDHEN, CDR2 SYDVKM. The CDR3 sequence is CASRGQSGSTDTQYF. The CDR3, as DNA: TGTGCCAGCAGGGGACAATCAGGCAGCACAGATACGCAGTATTTT.

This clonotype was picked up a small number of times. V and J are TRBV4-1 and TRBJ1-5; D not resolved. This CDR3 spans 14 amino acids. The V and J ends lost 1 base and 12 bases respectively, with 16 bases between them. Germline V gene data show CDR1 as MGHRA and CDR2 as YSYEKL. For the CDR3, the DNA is TGCGCCAGCAGCCAAGTGGCACAAGACGCTCGCCAGCATTTT. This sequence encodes CASSQVAQDARQHF.

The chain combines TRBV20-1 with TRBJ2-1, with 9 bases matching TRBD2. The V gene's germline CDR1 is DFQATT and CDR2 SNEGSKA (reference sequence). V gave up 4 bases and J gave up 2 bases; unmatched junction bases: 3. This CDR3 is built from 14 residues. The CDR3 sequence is CSATRGGAYNEQFF. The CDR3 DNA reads TGCAGTGCTACTCGCGGGGGGGCCTACAATGAGCAGTTCTTC.

This CDR3 is CASSLDRVMAFF. DNA of the CDR3: TGTGCCAGCAGTTTGGACAGGGTGATGGCTTTCTTT. V usage is TRBV12-3 or TRBV12-4 and J usage is TRBJ1-1, with TRBD1 matching 8 bases. The V gene end was trimmed by 3 bases and the J gene end by 11 bases; junction bases not matched to a gene: 5. The CDR3 consists of 12 residues.

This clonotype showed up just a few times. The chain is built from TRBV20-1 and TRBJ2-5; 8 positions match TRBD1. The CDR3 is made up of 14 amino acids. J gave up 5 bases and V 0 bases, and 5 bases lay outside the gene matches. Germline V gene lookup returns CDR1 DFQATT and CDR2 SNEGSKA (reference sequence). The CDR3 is CSAREDRGTETQYF. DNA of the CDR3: TGCAGTGCTAGAGAAGACAGGGGTACGGAGACCCAGTACTTC.

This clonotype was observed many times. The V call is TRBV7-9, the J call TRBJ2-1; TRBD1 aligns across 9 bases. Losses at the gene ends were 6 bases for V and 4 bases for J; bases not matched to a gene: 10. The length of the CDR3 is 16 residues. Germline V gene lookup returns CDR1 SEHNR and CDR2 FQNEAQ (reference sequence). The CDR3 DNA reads TGTGCCAGCAGAATAACAGGGGGCCCTGATTACAATGAGCAGTTCTTC. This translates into CASRITGGPDYNEQFF.

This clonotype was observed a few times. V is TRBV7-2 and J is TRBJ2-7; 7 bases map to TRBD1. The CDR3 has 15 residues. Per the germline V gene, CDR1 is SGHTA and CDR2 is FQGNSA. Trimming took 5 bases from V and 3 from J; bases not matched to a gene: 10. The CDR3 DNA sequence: TGTGCCAGCAGCCGGACAGGACAAAACCTCTACGAGCAGTACTTC. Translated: CASSRTGQNLYEQYF.

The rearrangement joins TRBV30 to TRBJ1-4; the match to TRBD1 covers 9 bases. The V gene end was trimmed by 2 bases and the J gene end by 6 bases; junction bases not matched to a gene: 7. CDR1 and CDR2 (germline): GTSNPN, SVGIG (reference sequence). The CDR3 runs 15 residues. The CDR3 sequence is CAWSRGTGSDEKLFF. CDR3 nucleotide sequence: TGTGCCTGGAGTAGGGGGACAGGGTCGGATGAAAAACTGTTTTTT.

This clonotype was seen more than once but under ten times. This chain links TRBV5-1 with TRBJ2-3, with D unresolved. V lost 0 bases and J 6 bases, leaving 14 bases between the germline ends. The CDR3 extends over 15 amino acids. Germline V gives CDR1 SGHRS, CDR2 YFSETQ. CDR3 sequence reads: CASSLARLGSDTQYF. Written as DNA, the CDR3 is TGCGCCAGCAGCTTGGCCCGGCTAGGATCGGATACGCAGTATTTT.

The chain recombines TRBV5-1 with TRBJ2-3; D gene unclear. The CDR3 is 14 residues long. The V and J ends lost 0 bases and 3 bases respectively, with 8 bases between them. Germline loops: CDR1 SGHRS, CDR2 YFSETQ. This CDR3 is CASSLAAETDTQYF. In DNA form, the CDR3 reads TGCGCCAGCAGCTTGGCTGCTGAGACAGATACGCAGTATTTT.

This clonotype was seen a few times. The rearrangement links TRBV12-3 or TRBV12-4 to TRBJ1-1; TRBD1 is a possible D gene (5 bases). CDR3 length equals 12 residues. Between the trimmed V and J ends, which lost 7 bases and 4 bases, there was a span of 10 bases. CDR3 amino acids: CASTLQGTEAFF. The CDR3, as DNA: TGTGCCAGCACTCTTCAGGGCACTGAAGCTTTCTTT.

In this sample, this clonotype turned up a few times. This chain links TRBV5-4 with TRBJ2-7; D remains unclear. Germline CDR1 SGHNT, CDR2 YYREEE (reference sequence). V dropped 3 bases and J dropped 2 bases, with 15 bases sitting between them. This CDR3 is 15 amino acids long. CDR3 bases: TGTGCCAGCAGCTCAAAATCCGGGTCGACCTACGAGCAGTACTTC. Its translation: CASSSKSGSTYEQYF.

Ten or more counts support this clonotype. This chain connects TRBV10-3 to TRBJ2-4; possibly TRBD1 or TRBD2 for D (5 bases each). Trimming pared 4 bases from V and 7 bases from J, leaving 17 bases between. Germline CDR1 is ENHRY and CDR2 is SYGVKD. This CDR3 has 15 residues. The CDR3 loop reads CAISGWQGGTNIQYF. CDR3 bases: TGTGCCATCAGTGGTTGGCAGGGTGGGACGAACATTCAGTACTTC.